What follows are 4 T cell receptor beta chains derived from one specimen sequenced in a study of vaccination and CD4 T cells after COVID-19. As for treatment: roughly 11-day PBMC culture with coronavirus spike peptide pools or control peptides (ViraFEST assay). Cultured CD4+ T cells had their DNA profiled by the Oncomine TCR Beta short-read assay. TCRdb re-analysed the PCR reads in MiXCR, keeping a single row per CDR3 protein. Here the sample spans approximately 9,500 distinct CDR3 sequences, 20% to 30% being singletons. These TCRs are of unknown antigen specificity. The material was CD4+ T cells from blood, cultured in vitro, obtained before SARS-CoV-2 vaccination. The origin of the receptors is a human donor who received a COVID-19 vaccine.

V usage is TRBV7-9 and J usage is TRBJ2-7; tentative D call: TRBD2 (6 bases). Germline loops: CDR1 SEHNR, CDR2 FQNEAQ (reference sequence). The CDR3 is 12 residues long. With 10 bases removed from V and 6 bases from J, the gap between germline ends came to 16 bases. The CDR3 coding sequence is TGTGCCACCACCTCGGGGGTTTTCGAGCAGTACTTC. Protein product: CATTSGVFEQYF.

The CDR3, as DNA: TGTGCCATAGGACCAGGGGGAAATGAGCAGTTCTTC. Protein: CAIGPGGNEQFF. J is TRBJ2-1 and V is TRBV2; the match to TRBD1 covers 7 bases. The CDR3 runs 12 residues. J was trimmed by 7 bases and V by 10 bases; bases with no gene match: 7. Per germline, CDR1 SNHLY and CDR2 FYNNEI.

The rearrangement links TRBV6-1 to TRBJ1-6; D possibly corresponds to TRBD1 (6 bases). Looked up from germline, CDR1 is MNHNS and CDR2 is SASEGT. V lost 6 bases, J lost 0 bases, and 15 bases lay in between. This CDR3 is 17 amino acids long. DNA of the CDR3: TGTGCCAGCAGCCGGACAGCGTATACCTCCTATAATTCACCCCTCCACTTT. Translated, it gives CASSRTAYTSYNSPLHF.

With respect to this clonotype: The conserved closing phenylalanine or tryptophan is absent in this CDR3, likely reflecting a read error. The V call is TRBV30, the J call TRBJ2-5; D not certain. The CDR3 covers 13 residues. Trimming took 3 bases from V and 1 from J, leaving 9 bases between them. The V gene's germline CDR1 is GTSNPN and CDR2 SVGIG (reference sequence). CDR3 sequence: CAWSAQLQETQYL. Written as DNA, the CDR3 is TGTGCCTGGAGCGCCCAACTCCAAGAGACCCAGTACCTC.